This TCR beta chain is drawn from a study of technical replicates of blood from four donors. TCRdb's copy holds only in-frame clones and misses some; the assay was immunoSEQ multiplex PCR. This sample yields some 87,000 clones, of which 97% are seen a single time; less than 0.2% belongs to the top ten. Trimming pared 6 bases from V and 3 bases from J, leaving 15 bases between. Germline CDR1 MDHEN, CDR2 SYDVKM. The CDR3 runs 14 residues. This clonotype was obtained from a human donor in good health. V is TRBV28 and J is TRBJ2-7; D is unresolved. The material sequenced was T cells isolated from PBMCs. The CDR3 spells CASSPLVRLYEQYF. The CDR3 DNA is TGTGCCAGCAGCCCCCTGGTGAGACTCTACGAGCAGTACTTC.